Described below is a single T cell receptor beta chain sequence and its context. The antigen remains unidentified. The V and J ends lost 2 bases and 0 bases respectively, with 10 bases between them. Germline-derived CDR1 and CDR2 are MNHEY and SVGAGI. The CDR3 contains 15 residues. This record comes from a study of T cell responses to AZD1222 COVID-19 vaccine. Only in-frame clones appear in the TCRdb table, and some are missing; sequencing was by immunoSEQ multiplex PCR. The sample has 90,000 to 100,000 clones; 70% to 90% are singletons. Regarding the study as a whole: Donors in the cohort were predominantly white British and more often female, and clonal diversity was possibly underestimated.

The chain employs TRBV6-5 and TRBJ1-1, with D possibly matching TRBD1 (5 bases). Source: peripheral blood, taken on day 0 of AZD1222 vaccination. This sequence was found in an adult in good health. Here the CDR3 reads CASSYQGSLNTEAFF. The CDR3 coding sequence is TGTGCCAGCAGTTACCAGGGATCCTTGAACACTGAAGCTTTCTTT.